The 13 T cell receptor beta chains listed next were all sequenced from one sample in a study of blood T cell repertoires in COVID-19 (dated by TCRdb to 2018 to 2020). Libraries were prepared through the immunoSEQ multiplex PCR assay. TCRdb stores this immuneACCESS table with in-frame sequences only. Part of the clones is absent; in the studies checked, under half of the shortfall reflects unresolved V genes, and no reason is known for the rest. This sample lists tens of thousands of clones; approximately 87% were detected once. The ten largest clones take up 1% to 1.5% of the sample. Source material: peripheral blood. Receptor source: a woman aged 55-70 years with acute or convalescent COVID-19.

The CDR3 nucleotides are TGCGCCAGCAGCTTGGAACCAGGGGCGATCACTGAAGCTTTCTTT. This translates into CASSLEPGAITEAFF. The genes are TRBV5-1 and TRBJ1-1, with a weak D call TRBD1 (6 bases). Germline values: CDR1 SGHRS, CDR2 YFSETQ. V gave up 0 bases and J gave up 4 bases, with 13 bases separating them. The CDR3 totals 15 residues.

This chain connects TRBV6-6 to TRBJ1-2; the D gene is possibly TRBD1 (5 bases). Germline values: CDR1 MNHNY, CDR2 SVGAGI (reference sequence). Trimming left V 8 bases short and J 8 bases short, with 15 bases between. The CDR3 extends over 12 amino acids. The CDR3, as DNA: TGTGCCAGCTCAACAGCACAGGTCGGCTACACCTTC. This translates into CASSTAQVGYTF.

This chain connects TRBV11-2 to TRBJ1-4; 10 bases match TRBD1. CDR1 is SGHAT, CDR2 FQNNGV, per germline. This CDR3 has 15 residues. J was trimmed by 8 bases and V by 5 bases; bases with no gene match: 8. This CDR3 reads CASSLWTGGREKLFF. CDR3 bases: TGTGCCAGCAGCCTATGGACAGGGGGTAGGGAAAAACTGTTTTTT. The variable domain in full, with the rest retrieved from reference TRBV11-2 and TRBJ1-4, is EAGVAQSPRYKIIEKRQSVAFWCNPISGHATLYWYQQILGQGPKLLIQFQNNGVVDDSQLPKDRFSAERLKGVDSTLKIQPAKLEDSAVYLCASSLWTGGREKLFFGSGTQLSVL.

This clone turned up a few times. The chain combines TRBV5-1 with TRBJ1-4; tentatively, D is TRBD1 (6 bases). The CDR3 runs to 12 residues. The V end lost 3 bases, the J end lost 8 bases, and 8 bases lay between the germline ends. Per germline, CDR1 SGHRS and CDR2 YFSETQ. The CDR3 nucleotides read TGCGCCAGCAGCTCAACAGGGGAAAAACTGTTTTTT. Translated: CASSSTGEKLFF. The full variable domain, with the rest looked up from reference TRBV5-1 and TRBJ1-4, is KAGVTQTPRYLIKTRGQQVTLSCSPISGHRSVSWYQQTPGQGLQFLFEYFSETQRNKGNFPGRFSGRQFSNSRSEMNVSTLELGDSALYLCASSSTGEKLFFGSGTQLSVL.

The rearrangement links TRBV15 to TRBJ2-5, with D perhaps matching TRBD1 (5 bases). V shed 0 bases and J shed 5 bases, with 10 bases lying between them. CDR1 LNHNV and CDR2 YYDKDF come from the germline V gene (reference sequence). CDR3 size: 14 residues. CDR3 nucleotides: TGTGCCACCAGCAGAGATCAGGGTGCGGAGACCCAGTACTTC. It is translated as CATSRDQGAETQYF.

V and J are TRBV7-2 and TRBJ2-3, with D possibly being TRBD2 (6 bases). V was clipped by 5 bases and J by 1 base, with 16 bases between them. Looked up from germline, CDR1 is SGHTA and CDR2 is FQGNSA. This CDR3 has 16 amino acids. CDR3 loop: CASSGVGGSRTDTQYF. The CDR3 DNA reads as TGTGCCAGCAGCGGGGTGGGGGGATCTCGCACAGATACGCAGTATTTT.

The V gene is TRBV11-2, the J gene TRBJ2-7; a weak D match, TRBD1 (5 bases). Germline lookup yields CDR1 SGHAT and CDR2 FQNNGV. V was shortened by 0 bases and J by 7 bases, with 13 bases between the two germline ends. The CDR3 covers 14 residues. The CDR3, as DNA: TGTGCCAGCAGCTTAGATCGTGGGGCCGGGGAGCAGTACGTC. This gives the protein CASSLDRGAGEQYV.

The J gene is TRBJ2-7, the V gene TRBV7-2, with D possibly matching TRBD2 (5 bases). Trimming took off 5 bases at V and 3 bases at J, with 14 bases between the two ends. The CDR3 is 14 residues long. Germline V CDR1 and CDR2: SGHTA, FQGNSA. The CDR3 sequence is CASSPRPGIYEQYV. The CDR3, as DNA: TGTGCCAGCAGCCCCCGTCCGGGGATCTACGAGCAGTACGTC.

The genes are TRBV6-5 and TRBJ2-1; 7 bases fit TRBD1. Germline CDR1 and CDR2: MNHEY and SVGAGI. The CDR3 is 12 residues long. The trim removed 7 bases at V and 8 bases at J, leaving 5 bases unmatched. This CDR3 is CASTNRGHEQFF. The CDR3 region has the DNA TGTGCCAGCACCAACAGGGGCCATGAGCAGTTCTTC.

The rearrangement joins TRBV7-6 to TRBJ2-1, with 9 bases fitting TRBD2. V trimming: 2 bases; J trimming: 3 bases; junction bases outside the gene matches: 5. This CDR3 spans 16 amino acids. CDR1 is SGHVS, CDR2 FNYEAQ, per germline. CDR3 residues: CASSLFRAGGYNEQFF. CDR3 coding DNA: TGTGCCAGCAGCTTATTTCGAGCGGGGGGCTACAATGAGCAGTTCTTC.

The chain joins TRBV6-5 to TRBJ2-2; 7 bases are shared with TRBD1. V lost 7 bases to trimming and J lost 5 bases; unmatched junction nucleotides: 7. CDR3 length equals 14 residues. Germline V gene lookup returns CDR1 MNHEY and CDR2 SVGAGI. The CDR3 region is CASIDRAGTGELFF. CDR3 DNA: TGTGCCAGCATAGACAGGGCAGGGACCGGGGAGCTGTTTTTT.

This clone was recorded only once. The chain links TRBV12-3 or TRBV12-4 to TRBJ2-2, with 7 bases that match TRBD2. V gave up 6 bases and J gave up 6 bases; unmatched junction bases: 4. CDR3 length: 13 amino acids. CDR3 coding DNA: TGTGCCAGCAGCCCGACTAGCTCCGGGGAGCTGTTTTTT. It specifies CASSPTSSGELFF.

The chain combines TRBV19 with TRBJ2-1, with D unresolved. V was cut by 3 bases and J by 0 bases, with 9 bases left in between. In germline, CDR1 is LNHDA, CDR2 SQIVND (reference sequence). This CDR3 contains 15 residues. CDR3 residues: CASSMARSSYNEQFF. CDR3 coding DNA: TGTGCCAGTAGTATGGCCCGAAGCTCCTACAATGAGCAGTTCTTC.